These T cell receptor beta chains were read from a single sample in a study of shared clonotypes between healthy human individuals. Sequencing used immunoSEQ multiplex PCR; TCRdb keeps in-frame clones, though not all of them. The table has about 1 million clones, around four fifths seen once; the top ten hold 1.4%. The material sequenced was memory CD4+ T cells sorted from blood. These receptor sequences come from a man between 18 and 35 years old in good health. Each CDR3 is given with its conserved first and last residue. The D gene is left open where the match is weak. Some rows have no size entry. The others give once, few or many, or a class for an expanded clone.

cdr3_aa: CAIKDVVWANTDTQYF
cdr3_nt: TGTGCCATCAAAGACGTTGTTTGGGCGAACACAGATACGCAGTATTTT
d_call: -
j_call: TRBJ2-3
v_call: TRBV10-3
clone_size: -

cdr3_aa: CASSFTYGTEAFF
cdr3_nt: TGTGCCAGCAGCTTTACGTATGGCACTGAAGCTTTCTTT
d_call: -
j_call: TRBJ1-1
v_call: TRBV14
clone_size: -

cdr3_aa: CASSLAGGPHNEQFF
cdr3_nt: TGTGCCAGCAGCTTGGCGGGAGGGCCCCACAATGAGCAGTTCTTC
d_call: TRBD2
j_call: TRBJ2-1
v_call: TRBV11-3
clone_size: -

cdr3_aa: CASSLVSAGVATGELFF
cdr3_nt: TGTGCCAGCAGCTTAGTATCCGCGGGAGTAGCGACCGGGGAGCTGTTTTTT
d_call: TRBD2
j_call: TRBJ2-2
v_call: TRBV7-2
clone_size: -

cdr3_aa: CASSFLDRGLDTQYF
cdr3_nt: TGTGCCAGCAGTTTTTTAGACAGGGGGCTGGATACGCAGTATTTT
d_call: TRBD1
j_call: TRBJ2-3
v_call: TRBV28
clone_size: -

cdr3_aa: CASRRLNRDPQYF
cdr3_nt: TGTGCCAGCAGACGACTTAACAGGGATCCGCAGTATTTT
d_call: -
j_call: TRBJ2-3
v_call: TRBV6-5
clone_size: -

cdr3_aa: CASKTGTSGRAGADEQYF
cdr3_nt: TGTGCCAGCAAAACCGGGACTAGCGGGAGGGCCGGCGCGGATGAGCAGTACTTC
d_call: TRBD2
j_call: TRBJ2-7
v_call: TRBV2
clone_size: -

cdr3_aa: CASSVGGTGELFF
cdr3_nt: TGTGCCAGCAGTGTTGGGGGGACCGGGGAGCTGTTTTTT
d_call: -
j_call: TRBJ2-2
v_call: TRBV2
clone_size: once

cdr3_aa: CASSLGPLLAGSSYEQYF
cdr3_nt: TGTGCCAGCAGTTTGGGGCCCTTACTAGCGGGAAGCTCCTACGAGCAGTACTTC
d_call: TRBD2
j_call: TRBJ2-7
v_call: TRBV27
clone_size: -

cdr3_aa: CASRQGMNTEAFF
cdr3_nt: TGTGCCAGCCGACAGGGCATGAACACTGAAGCTTTCTTT
d_call: -
j_call: TRBJ1-1
v_call: TRBV21-1
clone_size: few

cdr3_aa: CASGPVIEAFF
cdr3_nt: TGTGCCAGCGGGCCAGTTATTGAAGCTTTCTTT
d_call: -
j_call: TRBJ1-1
v_call: TRBV5-6
clone_size: few

cdr3_aa: CASSRDRVHEQYF
cdr3_nt: TGTGCCAGCAGCCGGGACAGGGTCCACGAGCAGTACTTC
d_call: TRBD1
j_call: TRBJ2-7
v_call: TRBV5-8
clone_size: -

cdr3_aa: CASSVQGLGNSPLHF
cdr3_nt: TGTGCCAGCAGCGTACAGGGACTGGGAAATTCACCCCTCCACTTT
d_call: -
j_call: TRBJ1-6
v_call: TRBV7-3
clone_size: -

cdr3_aa: CASSHDRGLETQYF
cdr3_nt: TGTGCCAGCTCACACGACAGGGGGCTGGAGACCCAGTACTTC
d_call: TRBD1
j_call: TRBJ2-5
v_call: TRBV18
clone_size: -

cdr3_aa: CASSPTWGSNTEAFF
cdr3_nt: TGTGCCAGCAGCCCCACTTGGGGCTCCAACACTGAAGCTTTCTTT
d_call: -
j_call: TRBJ1-1
v_call: TRBV9
clone_size: once

cdr3_aa: CASSSPTRDASRELFF
cdr3_nt: TGTGCCAGCAGCTCGCCGACCCGGGACGCATCTAGGGAGCTGTTTTTT
d_call: -
j_call: TRBJ2-2
v_call: TRBV13
clone_size: -

cdr3_aa: CASSPGVGGNTIYF
cdr3_nt: TGTGCCAGCAGTCCCGGAGTAGGGGGAAACACCATATATTTT
d_call: -
j_call: TRBJ1-3
v_call: TRBV6-6
clone_size: -

cdr3_aa: CASSHYRGGNSPLHF
cdr3_nt: TGTGCCAGCAGCCACTACAGGGGAGGTAATTCACCCCTCCACTTT
d_call: TRBD1
j_call: TRBJ1-6
v_call: TRBV16
clone_size: -

cdr3_aa: CASSEVGGRTIQPQHF
cdr3_nt: TGTGCCAGCAGTGAAGTCGGGGGGCGAACCATTCAGCCCCAGCATTTT
d_call: -
j_call: TRBJ1-5
v_call: TRBV6-1
clone_size: -

cdr3_aa: CASSLASATNEKLFF
cdr3_nt: TGCGCCAGCAGCTTGGCGTCAGCAACTAATGAAAAACTGTTTTTT
d_call: -
j_call: TRBJ1-4
v_call: TRBV5-1
clone_size: -

cdr3_aa: CAISESEGLNSPLHF
cdr3_nt: TGTGCCATCAGTGAGTCAGAGGGTCTTAATTCACCCCTCCACTTT
d_call: -
j_call: TRBJ1-6
v_call: TRBV10-3
clone_size: few

cdr3_aa: CASSQDIEGGYTF
cdr3_nt: TGTGCCAGCAGCCAAGATATCGAGGGTGGCTACACCTTC
d_call: -
j_call: TRBJ1-2
v_call: TRBV14
clone_size: once

cdr3_aa: CASSFDNLNTEAFF
cdr3_nt: TGTGCCAGTTCTTTTGACAACTTGAACACTGAAGCTTTCTTT
d_call: -
j_call: TRBJ1-1
v_call: TRBV19
clone_size: -

cdr3_aa: CASSYSRHGELFF
cdr3_nt: TGTGCCAGCAGTTACTCACGGCACGGGGAGCTGTTTTTT
d_call: -
j_call: TRBJ2-2
v_call: TRBV6-5
clone_size: once

cdr3_aa: CASSLGQGSEAFF
cdr3_nt: TGTGCCAGCAGCTTAGGACAGGGCTCTGAAGCTTTCTTT
d_call: TRBD1
j_call: TRBJ1-1
v_call: TRBV5-6
clone_size: few

cdr3_aa: CASSQSGTNYGYTF
cdr3_nt: TGTGCCAGCAGCCAATCCGGCACTAACTATGGCTACACCTTC
d_call: -
j_call: TRBJ1-2
v_call: TRBV16
clone_size: -

cdr3_aa: CASSPGSKETQYF
cdr3_nt: TGTGCCAGCTCACCTGGGAGCAAAGAGACCCAGTACTTC
d_call: -
j_call: TRBJ2-5
v_call: TRBV18
clone_size: -

cdr3_aa: CASHLQTGLYGYTF
cdr3_nt: TGTGCCAGCCACCTCCAGACAGGGCTATATGGCTACACCTTC
d_call: TRBD1
j_call: TRBJ1-2
v_call: TRBV6-1
clone_size: -

cdr3_aa: CASSMSRPRNGELFF
cdr3_nt: TGTGCCAGTAGTATGTCTAGGCCCCGGAACGGGGAGCTGTTTTTT
d_call: -
j_call: TRBJ2-2
v_call: TRBV19
clone_size: many

cdr3_aa: CAVEMGTDTQYF
cdr3_nt: TGTGCCGTGGAAATGGGGACAGATACGCAGTATTTT
d_call: -
j_call: TRBJ2-3
v_call: TRBV30
clone_size: -

cdr3_aa: CASTALAEAFF
cdr3_nt: TGTGCCAGCACCGCTTTGGCCGAAGCTTTCTTT
d_call: -
j_call: TRBJ1-1
v_call: TRBV18
clone_size: -

cdr3_aa: CASSPSGTPYNSPLHF
cdr3_nt: TGCGCCAGCAGCCCCTCTGGGACGCCTTATAATTCACCCCTCCACTTT
d_call: -
j_call: TRBJ1-6
v_call: TRBV5-1
clone_size: -

cdr3_aa: CAISREGGELFF
cdr3_nt: TGTGCCATCAGTCGGGAGGGCGGGGAGCTGTTTTTT
d_call: TRBD2
j_call: TRBJ2-2
v_call: TRBV10-3
clone_size: -